This T cell receptor (beta chain) was recorded in a study of control samples from healthy donors and cancer patients. Data came from immunoSEQ multiplex PCR; TCRdb stores just in-frame clones and leaves some out. This sample has 85,000 to 100,000 clones, with roughly 93% found just once. This CDR3 is 16 amino acids long. V dropped 3 bases and J dropped 0 bases, with 14 bases sitting between them. The germline gives CDR1 LGHDT, CDR2 YNNKEL (reference sequence). The specimen sequenced was blood. This sequence originates from a man aged 18 to 30 in good health. The gene calls are TRBV3-1 (or the pseudogene TRBV3-2) and TRBJ1-2; D uncertain. The CDR3 DNA follows: TGTGCCAGCAGCCAGAGACTGAGACCGACTAACTATGGCTACACCTTC. Encoded protein: CASSQRLRPTNYGYTF.